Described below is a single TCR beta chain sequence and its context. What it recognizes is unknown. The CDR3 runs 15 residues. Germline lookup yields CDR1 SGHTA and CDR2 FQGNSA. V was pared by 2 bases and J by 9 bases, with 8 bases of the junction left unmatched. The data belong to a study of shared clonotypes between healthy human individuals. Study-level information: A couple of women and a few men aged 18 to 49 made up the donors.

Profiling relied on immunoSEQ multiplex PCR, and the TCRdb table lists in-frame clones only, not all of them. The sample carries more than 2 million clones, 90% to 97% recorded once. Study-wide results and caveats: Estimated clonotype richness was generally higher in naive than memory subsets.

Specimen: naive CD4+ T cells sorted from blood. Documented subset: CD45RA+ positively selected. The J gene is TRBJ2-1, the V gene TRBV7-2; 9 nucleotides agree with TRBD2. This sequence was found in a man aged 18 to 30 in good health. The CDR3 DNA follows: TGTGCCAGCAGCTTAAGGGCGGGAGGGCAGAGTGAGCAGTTCTTC. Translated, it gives CASSLRAGGQSEQFF. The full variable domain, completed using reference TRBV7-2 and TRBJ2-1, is GAGVSQSPSNKVTEKGKDVELRCDPISGHTALYWYRQSLGQGLEFLIYFQGNSAPDKSGLPSDRFSAERTGGSVSTLTIQRTQQEDSAVYLCASSLRAGGQSEQFFGPGTRLTVL.